This T cell receptor beta chain was identified during a study of control samples from healthy donors and cancer patients. Sequencing used immunoSEQ multiplex PCR; TCRdb keeps in-frame clones, though not all of them. The sample includes about 180,000 clones, 85% to 95% of them seen just once. Germline V gene data show CDR1 as SGHRS and CDR2 as YFSETQ. With 4 bases clipped from V and 2 bases from J, the junction kept 5 bases outside the gene matches. This CDR3 contains 16 residues. The source of this sequence is a man aged 30 to 39 in good health. The chain has TRBV5-1 and TRBJ2-3; the match to TRBD2 covers 12 bases. Sequencing input: blood. Here the CDR3 DNA reads TGCGCCAGCAGCGCCGGACTAGCGGGAACCACAGATACGCAGTATTTT. It codes for CASSAGLAGTTDTQYF. Combining the CDR3 with reference TRBV5-1 and TRBJ2-3 gives the whole variable domain KAGVTQTPRYLIKTRGQQVTLSCSPISGHRSVSWYQQTPGQGLQFLFEYFSETQRNKGNFPGRFSGRQFSNSRSEMNVSTLELGDSALYLCASSAGLAGTTDTQYFGPGTRLTVL.